Below are 3 T cell receptor beta chains sequenced from a single sample in a study of blood T cell repertoires in COVID-19. Only in-frame clones appear in the TCRdb table, and some are missing; sequencing was by immunoSEQ multiplex PCR. The table includes approximately 160,000 clones, roughly 80% detected once. Sequenced: peripheral blood. The receptor set was obtained from an elderly woman with acute or convalescent COVID-19.

The chain is built from TRBV19 and TRBJ2-1; 14 bases line up with TRBD2. This CDR3 comprises 15 residues. With 4 bases clipped from V and 7 bases from J, the junction kept 3 bases outside the gene matches. Germline CDR1 is LNHDA and CDR2 is SQIVND (reference sequence). In DNA form, the CDR3 reads TGTGCCAGTAGTAATGGACTAGCGGGAGGAAATGAGCAGTTCTTC. Its translation: CASSNGLAGGNEQFF.

This chain uses TRBV5-1 with TRBJ1-1; 9 nucleotides align to TRBD1. With V trimmed by 4 bases and J by 4 bases, 8 bases remained unmatched. The length of the CDR3 is 15 residues. Looked up from germline, CDR1 is SGHRS and CDR2 is YFSETQ. CDR3 protein: CASSRGQGLRTEAFF. The CDR3 DNA is TGCGCCAGCAGCCGGGGACAGGGCCTTCGCACTGAAGCTTTCTTT.

This rearrangement joins TRBV12-5 to TRBJ2-2; TRBD2 aligns across 14 bases. The CDR3 consists of 18 residues. V lost 0 bases and J lost 4; bases outside the gene matches: 4. The germline V gene encodes CDR1 LGHNT and CDR2 FRNRAP. The CDR3 DNA reads as TGTGCTAGTGGTTTGGTAGGACTAGCGGGGGGTATCACCGGGGAGCTGTTTTTT. Translating gives CASGLVGLAGGITGELFF. Based on the CDR3 plus reference TRBV12-5 and TRBJ2-2, the full variable domain is DARVTQTPRHKVTEMGQEVTMRCQPILGHNTVFWYRQTMMQGLELLAYFRNRAPLDDSGMPKDRFSAEMPDATLATLKIQPSEPRDSAVYFCASGLVGLAGGITGELFFGEGSRLTVL.